One and the same sample provided the 20 T cell receptor beta chains below, sequenced in a study of blood T cell repertoires in COVID-19. Repertoires were generated with immunoSEQ multiplex PCR, while TCRdb's copy carries only in-frame clones and drops some. The sample carries 100,000 or so clones, 85% recorded once. Material for sequencing was peripheral blood. These receptors were taken from a human donor in a cohort sampled during active COVID-19.

This chain connects TRBV6-5 to TRBJ2-7, with D perhaps matching TRBD1 (8 bases). Germline V lookup: CDR1 MNHEY, CDR2 SVGAGI. The CDR3 totals 15 residues. Trimming took 6 bases from V and 3 from J, leaving 18 bases between them. The CDR3 bases are TGTGCCAGCAGCGGACAGGGATCGGGAGGCTACGAGCAGTACTTC. Its protein product is CASSGQGSGGYEQYF.

The rearrangement joins TRBV4-3 to TRBJ1-5; no reliable D call. Trimming shortened V by 0 bases and J by 7 bases, and 16 bases separated the two germline ends. This CDR3 spans 16 amino acids. The germline gives CDR1 LGHNA, CDR2 YSLEER. This CDR3 reads CASSQESGGVGQPQHF. In DNA, the CDR3 is TGCGCCAGCAGCCAAGAGTCTGGCGGGGTTGGGCAGCCCCAGCATTTT.

The chain recombines TRBV9 with TRBJ1-1; 9 nucleotides align to TRBD1. V shed 4 bases, J shed 2 bases, and the junction held 3 bases outside the gene matches. The CDR3 runs to 14 residues. Germline V gene sequence: CDR1 SGDLS, CDR2 YYNGEE. Here the CDR3 reads CASSKQGANTEAFF. CDR3 sequence (DNA): TGTGCCAGCAGCAAACAGGGGGCAAACACTGAAGCTTTCTTT.

The V and J genes are TRBV5-1 and TRBJ2-2; D uncertain. This CDR3 contains 14 residues. CDR1 and CDR2 from the germline V gene are SGHRS and YFSETQ. The V gene lost 0 bases and the J gene lost 1 base, with 4 bases spanning the gap. DNA for the CDR3: TGCGCCAGCAGCTTGGTCCAGAACACCGGGGAGCTGTTTTTT. This gives the protein CASSLVQNTGELFF.

The chain carries TRBV10-3 and TRBJ2-3, with TRBD2 matching over 13 bases. Germline CDR1 reads ENHRY; CDR2 reads SYGVKD. V gave up 9 bases and J gave up 5 bases; unmatched junction bases: 2. The CDR3 is 13 amino acids. The CDR3 region is CAILAGGGDTQYF. The CDR3 DNA follows: TGTGCCATACTAGCGGGAGGGGGAGATACGCAGTATTTT.

As DNA, the CDR3 is TGTGCCAGCAGTGAAGGCCGACTAGCGAACACCGGGGAGCTGTTTTTT. It encodes CASSEGRLANTGELFF. The genes are TRBV2 and TRBJ2-2, with D perhaps TRBD2 (6 bases). Germline lookup yields CDR1 SNHLY and CDR2 FYNNEI. CDR3 size: 16 residues. The V end lost 1 base, the J end lost 0 bases, and 9 bases lay between the germline ends. The full variable domain, its missing parts supplied by reference TRBV2 and TRBJ2-2, is EPEVTQTPSHQVTQMGQEVILRCVPISNHLYFYWYRQILGQKVEFLVSFYNNEISEKSEIFDDQFSVERPDGSNFTLKIRSTKLEDSAMYFCASSEGRLANTGELFFGEGSRLTVL.

V usage is TRBV7-2 and J usage is TRBJ2-7, with 9 bases fitting TRBD2. The J segment lost 4 bases and the V segment lost 2 bases, leaving 9 bases of the junction unmatched. The CDR3 length is 16 residues. The germline CDR1 and CDR2 sequences are SGHTA and FQGNSA. The chain's CDR3 is CASSLRVGTSLYEQYF. The CDR3 DNA follows: TGTGCCAGCAGCTTAAGAGTGGGGACTAGCCTTTACGAGCAGTACTTC.

CDR3 in DNA: TGTGCCAGCACCCCCGCCGGTCTGCAAGAGACCCAGTACTTC. This gives the protein CASTPAGLQETQYF. The rearrangement joins TRBV19 to TRBJ2-5; no reliable D call. This CDR3 is 14 amino acids long. CDR1 LNHDA and CDR2 SQIVND come from the germline V gene (reference sequence). The ends were cut back, 9 bases at V and 2 bases at J, with 16 bases in the middle.

The chain has TRBV7-9 and TRBJ2-5; no firm D call. Trimming left V 3 bases short and J 0 bases short, with 11 bases between. There are 15 residues in the CDR3. Germline assignment: CDR1 SEHNR and CDR2 FQNEAQ (reference sequence). CDR3 coding DNA: TGTGCCAGCAGCTTCCCAACTTGGTACCAAGAGACCCAGTACTTC. As protein: CASSFPTWYQETQYF.

The rearrangement links TRBV28 to TRBJ1-3; weak D call: TRBD1 (5 bases). Trimming cost V 2 bases and J 4 bases, with 9 bases left between them. CDR3 size: 14 residues. The germline V gene encodes CDR1 MDHEN and CDR2 SYDVKM. DNA of the CDR3: TGTGCCAGCAGTTTAGGCAGGGTAGGAAACACCATATATTTT. It specifies CASSLGRVGNTIYF.

This clone is termed medium-sized (0.01 to 0.1%). This chain connects TRBV6-2 or TRBV6-3 to TRBJ2-7; 9 positions agree with TRBD1. After removal of 2 bases from V and 5 bases from J, the junction contained 7 bases not matched to a gene. This CDR3 is 15 amino acids long. Germline values: CDR1 MNHEY, CDR2 SVGEGT. In DNA form, the CDR3 reads TGTGCCAGCAGTTACATGGGACAGGGAATCAACGAGCAGTACTTC. It yields the protein CASSYMGQGINEQYF.

This chain links TRBV30 with TRBJ1-2, with D perhaps matching TRBD1 (6 bases). The CDR3 is 14 residues long. The ends were cut back, 2 bases at V and 6 bases at J, with 16 bases in the middle. Germline V gene data show CDR1 as GTSNPN and CDR2 as SVGIG (reference sequence). The CDR3 coding sequence is TGTGCCTGGAGTTATAGGGGGTTTGTGGATGGCTACACCTTC. Translation gives CAWSYRGFVDGYTF.

The chain carries TRBV3-1 (or the pseudogene TRBV3-2) and TRBJ1-2, with 7 bases aligning to TRBD1. Germline CDR1 is LGHDT and CDR2 is YNNKEL (reference sequence). J gave up 4 bases and V 1 base, and 3 bases lay outside the gene matches. The CDR3 is 14 residues long. The CDR3 nucleotides read TGTGCCAGCAGCCAAGCGGGACAGATCTATGGCTACACCTTC. Translated: CASSQAGQIYGYTF.

CDR3 in DNA: TGTGCCAGCAGCCAAATAGGGGACGGGGGTCAGCCCCAGCATTTT. The encoded protein is CASSQIGDGGQPQHF. The gene calls are TRBV3-1 (or the pseudogene TRBV3-2) and TRBJ1-5, with D tentatively TRBD1 (5 bases). The V end lost 2 bases, the J end lost 6 bases, and 14 bases lay between the germline ends. The CDR3 sequence is 15 residues long. CDR1 LGHDT and CDR2 YNNKEL come from the germline V gene (reference sequence).

The chain combines TRBV5-1 with TRBJ2-5; 7 bases are shared with TRBD2. After removal of 4 bases from V and 3 bases from J, the junction contained 9 bases not matched to a gene. The CDR3 extends over 15 amino acids. Germline-derived CDR1 and CDR2 are SGHRS and YFSETQ. As DNA, the CDR3 is TGCGCCAGCAGCGAAAGCGGGACGAAAGAAGAGACCCAGTACTTC. This translates into CASSESGTKEETQYF. Together with reference TRBV5-1 and TRBJ2-5, the CDR3 gives the full variable domain: KAGVTQTPRYLIKTRGQQVTLSCSPISGHRSVSWYQQTPGQGLQFLFEYFSETQRNKGNFPGRFSGRQFSNSRSEMNVSTLELGDSALYLCASSESGTKEETQYFGPGTRLLVL.

This sequence joins TRBV5-1 and TRBJ2-6, with unresolved D. Trimming removed 4 bases from V and 0 bases from J, with 8 bases in between. Germline V CDR1 and CDR2: SGHRS, YFSETQ. The CDR3 contains 15 residues. The CDR3 spells CASSHGYSGANVLTF. Here the CDR3 DNA reads TGCGCCAGCAGCCACGGTTACTCTGGGGCCAACGTCCTGACTTTC.

V usage is TRBV10-2 and J usage is TRBJ2-7, with TRBD2 matching 9 bases. With V trimmed by 7 bases and J by 7 bases, 8 bases remained unmatched. CDR1 and CDR2 from the germline V gene are WSHSY and SAAADI. This CDR3 has 13 amino acids. The CDR3 DNA sequence: TGCGCCAGCATCGCGGGGGGGGGTCCGGAGCAGTACTTC. Protein sequence: CASIAGGGPEQYF.

The chain recombines TRBV10-1 with TRBJ1-2; 10 bases are shared with TRBD1. This CDR3 has 15 residues. J gave up 6 bases and V 4 bases, and 8 bases lay outside the gene matches. Per germline, CDR1 WNHNN and CDR2 SYGVQD (reference sequence). The CDR3 region is CASSGTGGRKDGYTF. In DNA, the CDR3 is TGCGCCAGCAGTGGGACAGGGGGAAGAAAGGATGGCTACACCTTC.

In DNA, the CDR3 is TGCGCCAGCAGCCAAGATCTGACAGATACGCAGTATTTT. Translated: CASSQDLTDTQYF. V is TRBV4-3 and J is TRBJ2-3; no definite D call. The V gene lost 0 bases and the J gene lost 3 bases, with 4 bases spanning the gap. This CDR3 is 13 amino acids long. Germline V gene data show CDR1 as LGHNA and CDR2 as YSLEER.

The chain recombines TRBV6-5 with TRBJ1-1; D not certain. Per the germline V gene, CDR1 is MNHEY and CDR2 is SVGAGI. Trimming took off 2 bases at V and 1 base at J, with 14 bases between the two ends. The length of the CDR3 is 16 residues. The CDR3 DNA reads as TGTGCCAGCAGTTACGGGCAGCAAATACCGAACACTGAAGCTTTCTTT. It specifies CASSYGQQIPNTEAFF.